This T cell receptor beta chain originates from a study of cytomegalovirus exposure and HLA in healthy donors. This clone was counted between two and nine times. V was cut by 0 bases and J by 2 bases, with 10 bases left in between. The CDR3 runs to 15 residues. Germline V gene data show CDR1 as LGHNA and CDR2 as YSLEER. The PCR was carried out with 60 Vbeta primers and 13 Jbeta primers. Assay: immunoSEQ multiplex PCR; the TCRdb copy retains only in-frame clones and omits some. Of some 100,000 clones in the sample, roughly three quarters were seen once. Input material: PBMCs. This TCR was sampled from a female donor in good health and CMV-seropositive. This chain uses TRBV4-3 with TRBJ1-1; D is ambiguous. Written as DNA, the CDR3 is TGCGCCAGCAGCCAAGACAAAGAGGTCAACACTGAAGCTTTCTTT. This translates into CASSQDKEVNTEAFF.